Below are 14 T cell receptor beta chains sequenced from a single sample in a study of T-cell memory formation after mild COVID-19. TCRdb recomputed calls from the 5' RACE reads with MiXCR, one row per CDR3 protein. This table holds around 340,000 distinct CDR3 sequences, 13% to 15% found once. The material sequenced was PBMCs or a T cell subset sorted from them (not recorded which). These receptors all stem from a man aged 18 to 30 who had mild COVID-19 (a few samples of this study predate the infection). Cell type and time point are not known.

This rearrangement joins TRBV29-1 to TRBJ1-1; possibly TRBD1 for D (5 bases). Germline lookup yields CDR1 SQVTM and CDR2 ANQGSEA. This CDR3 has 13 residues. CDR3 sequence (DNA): TGCGGGGCCGGGGCCGGTTATGACACTGAAGCTTTCTTT. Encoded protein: CGAGAGYDTEAFF.

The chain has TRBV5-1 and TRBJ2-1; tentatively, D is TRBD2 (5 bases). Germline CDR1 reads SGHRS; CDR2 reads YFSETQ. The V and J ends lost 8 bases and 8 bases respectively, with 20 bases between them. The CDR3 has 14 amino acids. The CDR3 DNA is TGCGCCAGTACGTACCGGACTCGTGGCGATGAGCAGTTCTTC. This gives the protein CASTYRTRGDEQFF.

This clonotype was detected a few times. The CDR3 coding sequence is TGCGCCAGCAGCCAATACTGGGCCCCGACCTCCTACTCCTATAATTCACCCCTCCACTTT. This gives the protein CASSQYWAPTSYSYNSPLHF. The genes are TRBV4-3 and TRBJ1-6; D gene ambiguous. CDR3 length: 20 amino acids. Per the germline V gene, CDR1 is LGHNA and CDR2 is YSLEER. V was cut by 2 bases and J by 0 bases, with 20 bases left in between.

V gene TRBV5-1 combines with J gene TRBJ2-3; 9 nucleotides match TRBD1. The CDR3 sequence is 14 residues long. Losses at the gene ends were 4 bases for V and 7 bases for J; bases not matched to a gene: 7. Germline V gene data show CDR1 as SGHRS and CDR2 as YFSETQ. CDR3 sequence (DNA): TGCGCCAGCAGCATAACAGGGGGCGCATATACGCAGTATTTT. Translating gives CASSITGGAYTQYF. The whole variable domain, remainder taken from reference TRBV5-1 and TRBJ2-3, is KAGVTQTPRYLIKTRGQQVTLSCSPISGHRSVSWYQQTPGQGLQFLFEYFSETQRNKGNFPGRFSGRQFSNSRSEMNVSTLELGDSALYLCASSITGGAYTQYFGPGTRLTVL.

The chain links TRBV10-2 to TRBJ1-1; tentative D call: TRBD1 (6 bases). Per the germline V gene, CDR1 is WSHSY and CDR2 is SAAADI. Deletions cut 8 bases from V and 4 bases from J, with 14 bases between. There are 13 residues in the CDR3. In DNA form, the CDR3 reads TGCGCCAGCGGAAGGGGGTCGGGCACTGAAGCTTTCTTT. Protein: CASGRGSGTEAFF.

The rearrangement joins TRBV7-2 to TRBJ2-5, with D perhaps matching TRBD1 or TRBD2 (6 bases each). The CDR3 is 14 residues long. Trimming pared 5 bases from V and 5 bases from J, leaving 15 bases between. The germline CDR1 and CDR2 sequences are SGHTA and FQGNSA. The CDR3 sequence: CASSRGGLRETQYF. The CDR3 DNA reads TGTGCCAGCAGCCGAGGGGGGCTTCGGGAGACCCAGTACTTC.

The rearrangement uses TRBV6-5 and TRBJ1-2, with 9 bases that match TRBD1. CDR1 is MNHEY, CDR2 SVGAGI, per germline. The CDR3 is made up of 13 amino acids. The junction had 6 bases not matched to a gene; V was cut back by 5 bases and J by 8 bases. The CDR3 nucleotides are TGTGCCAGCAGTAAACAGGGGGCGCGAGGCTACACCTTC. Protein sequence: CASSKQGARGYTF.

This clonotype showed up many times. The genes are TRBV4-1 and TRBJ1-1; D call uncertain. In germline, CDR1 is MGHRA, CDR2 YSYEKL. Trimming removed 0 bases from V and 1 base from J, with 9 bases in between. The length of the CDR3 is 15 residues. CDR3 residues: CASSQDPRENTEAFF. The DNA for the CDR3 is TGCGCCAGCAGCCAAGACCCTCGGGAGAACACTGAAGCTTTCTTT.

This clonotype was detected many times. The CDR3 loop reads CASSLGTGRTGELFF. Written as DNA, the CDR3 is TGCGCCAGCAGCCTTGGGACAGGGAGAACCGGGGAGCTGTTTTTT. The chain links TRBV4-1 to TRBJ2-2; 9 positions match TRBD1. Trimming took 4 bases from V and 5 from J; bases not matched to a gene: 5. Germline V gene sequence: CDR1 MGHRA, CDR2 YSYEKL. This CDR3 spans 15 amino acids.

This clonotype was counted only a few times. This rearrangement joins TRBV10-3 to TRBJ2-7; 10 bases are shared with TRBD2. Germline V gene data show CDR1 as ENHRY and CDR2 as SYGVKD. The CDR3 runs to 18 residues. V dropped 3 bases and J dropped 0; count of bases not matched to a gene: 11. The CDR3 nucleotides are TGTGCCATCAGTGAAACCCTAGCGGGGGCAGACGGCTCCTACGAGCAGTACGTC. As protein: CAISETLAGADGSYEQYV.

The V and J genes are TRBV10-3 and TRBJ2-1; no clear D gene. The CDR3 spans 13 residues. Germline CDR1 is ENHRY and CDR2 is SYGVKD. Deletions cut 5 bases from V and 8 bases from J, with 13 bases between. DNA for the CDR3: TGTGCCATCAGTTCAAGCAGCCTCGATGAGCAGTTCTTC. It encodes CAISSSSLDEQFF.

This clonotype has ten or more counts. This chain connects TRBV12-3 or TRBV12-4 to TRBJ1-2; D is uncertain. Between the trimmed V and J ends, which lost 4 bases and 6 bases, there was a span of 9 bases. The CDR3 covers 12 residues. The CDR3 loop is CASSSTWNGYTF. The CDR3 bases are TGTGCCAGCAGTTCGACCTGGAATGGCTACACCTTC.

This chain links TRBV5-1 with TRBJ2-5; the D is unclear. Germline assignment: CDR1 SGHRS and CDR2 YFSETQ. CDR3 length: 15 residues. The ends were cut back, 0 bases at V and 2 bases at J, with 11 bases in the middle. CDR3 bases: TGCGCCAGCAGCTTGGGGTCGTCCGTTCAAGAGACCCAGTACTTC. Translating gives CASSLGSSVQETQYF.

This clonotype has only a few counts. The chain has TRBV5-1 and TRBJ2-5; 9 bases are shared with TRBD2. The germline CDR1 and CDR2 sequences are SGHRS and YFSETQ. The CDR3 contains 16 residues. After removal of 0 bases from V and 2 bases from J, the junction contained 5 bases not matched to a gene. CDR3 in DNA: TGCGCCAGCAGCTTGGAACCCCTAGCGGGGCAAGAGACCCAGTACTTC. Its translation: CASSLEPLAGQETQYF.